This entry describes one TCR beta chain. Its antigen is not identified. Germline V CDR1 and CDR2: SNHLY, FYNNEI. The trim removed 6 bases at V and 8 bases at J, leaving 9 bases unmatched. CDR3 length: 13 amino acids. This record comes from a study of shared clonotypes between healthy human individuals. Study-level results: Against clonotypes common to all four donors, non-shared ones had lower generation probabilities.

Over several immunoSEQ plates, each subset's genomic DNA was distributed in even portions. Clones were read by immunoSEQ multiplex PCR, and TCRdb kept only the in-frame ones, dropping some. The table lists about 1 million clones, around 78% of them singletons. The V call is TRBV2, the J call TRBJ1-2; 7 nucleotides agree with TRBD1. The source material was memory CD4+ T cells from PBMCs. Regarding subset: CD45RA-negative fraction. The sequence was collected from a man younger than 30 in good health. Some clones in this sample may be carry-over from other donors' samples. As DNA, the CDR3 is TGTGCCAGCAGGAGACAGGGATTACGGGGCTACACCTTC. Translation: CASRRQGLRGYTF.